Listed here are 28 T cell receptor beta chains from one sample, sequenced in a study of T-cell reconstitution after alpha-beta-depleted transplantation in children. The authors prepared the TCRbeta library with unique molecular identifiers. TCRdb analysed the PCR reads with MiXCR anew, one entry per CDR3 protein. The table includes 190,000 or so distinct CDR3 sequences, roughly 7.5% detected once. Source: PBMCs from the stem cell graft donor, taken from the stem cell graft. These receptors were obtained from a human donor who donated a stem cell graft to a child with Wiskott-Aldrich syndrome.

This clonotype was seen only a few times. The chain recombines TRBV4-1 with TRBJ1-5, with D uncertain. V was pared by 0 bases and J by 0 bases, with 15 bases between. The CDR3 has 18 residues. Germline assignment: CDR1 MGHRA and CDR2 YSYEKL. The CDR3 DNA is TGCGCCAGCAGCCAAGATCAAGACGGCGTATATAGCAATCAGCCCCAGCATTTT. It is translated as CASSQDQDGVYSNQPQHF.

V and J are TRBV28 and TRBJ2-7, with D perhaps given as TRBD1 or TRBD2 (5 bases each). Per germline, CDR1 MDHEN and CDR2 SYDVKM. V was trimmed by 5 bases and J by 0 bases, leaving 17 bases between them. The CDR3 totals 16 residues. Written as DNA, the CDR3 is TGTGCCAGCAGTACCGGCTTCGGGACGGTCTCCTACGAGCAGTACTTC. The encoded protein is CASSTGFGTVSYEQYF.

This clonotype has ten or more counts. A read error may account for a junction end that differs from germline. The chain is built from TRBV5-1 and TRBJ2-5; D unresolved. CDR1 and CDR2 from the germline V gene are SGHRS and YFSETQ. This CDR3 has 11 residues. The CDR3 DNA sequence: TGTGCCAGCAGTTTAGTGGAGACCCAGTACTTC. Protein: CASSLVETQYF.

The V call is TRBV5-1, the J call TRBJ2-1; D is undetermined. CDR3 length: 15 residues. Germline-derived CDR1 and CDR2 are SGHRS and YFSETQ. Trimming removed 0 bases from V and 7 bases from J, with 14 bases in between. For the CDR3, the DNA is TGCGCCAGCAGCTTGGAAGTCAGACTCACTAATGAGCAGTTCTTC. Amino acids: CASSLEVRLTNEQFF.

This clonotype has ten or more counts. The chain carries TRBV13 and TRBJ2-7; the D is unclear. CDR1 and CDR2 from the germline V gene are PRHDT and FYEKMQ (reference sequence). V was cut by 3 bases and J by 9 bases, with 15 bases left in between. The CDR3 runs to 13 residues. The CDR3 nucleotides are TGTGCCAGCAGCTTCTTGAGTTCGCGAGGGCAGTACTTC. It is translated as CASSFLSSRGQYF.

This clonotype was counted ten times or more. V gene TRBV20-1 combines with J gene TRBJ2-1; TRBD2 might be the D (7 bases). V lost 3 bases to trimming and J lost 4 bases, with 13 bases between them. The CDR3 spans 14 residues. Germline V gives CDR1 DFQATT, CDR2 SNEGSKA (reference sequence). CDR3 coding DNA: TGCAGTGCTAGTCCAGGGGAGGGGTACAATGAGCAGTTCTTC. Amino acids: CSASPGEGYNEQFF.

This clonotype was seen many times. The chain couples TRBV20-1 to TRBJ2-1, with D perhaps being TRBD1 or TRBD2 (5 bases each). V gave up 5 bases and J gave up 6 bases, with 20 bases separating them. The CDR3 has 15 amino acids. Germline CDR1 DFQATT, CDR2 SNEGSKA (reference sequence). CDR3 residues: CSASDLGTTVNEQFF. The CDR3 bases are TGCAGTGCTTCCGACTTGGGGACCACGGTCAATGAGCAGTTCTTC.

This chain connects TRBV27 to TRBJ2-5; 10 bases line up with TRBD1. The V segment lost 6 bases and the J segment 3 bases; nucleotides outside the gene matches: 7. The CDR3 spans 15 residues. Germline-derived CDR1 and CDR2 are MNHEY and SMNVEV (reference sequence). CDR3 sequence: CASSSTGTGEETQYF. CDR3 DNA sequence: TGTGCCAGCAGCTCGACCGGGACAGGGGAAGAGACCCAGTACTTC.

There are many counts of this clonotype. The chain recombines TRBV6-5 with TRBJ2-7, with 10 bases lining up with TRBD2. The CDR3 covers 15 residues. Germline V CDR1 and CDR2: MNHEY, SVGAGI. V gave up 0 bases and J gave up 4 bases; unmatched junction bases: 3. Here the CDR3 reads CASSYSASGRYEQYF. The CDR3 DNA follows: TGTGCCAGCAGTTACTCGGCTAGCGGGAGATACGAGCAGTACTTC.

The V and J genes are TRBV19 and TRBJ2-6, with 8 positions matching TRBD1. CDR1 and CDR2 (germline): LNHDA, SQIVND (reference sequence). V shed 6 bases and J 3 bases; nucleotides not matched to a gene: 4. This CDR3 has 15 residues. The CDR3 nucleotides are TGTGCCAGTAGGAAGACAGGGGTTGGGGCCAACGTCCTGACTTTC. It yields the protein CASRKTGVGANVLTF.

This clonotype was seen repeatedly, ten times or more. This chain connects TRBV20-1 to TRBJ1-2; the match to TRBD1 covers 7 bases. The CDR3 extends over 12 amino acids. Trimming removed 5 bases from V and 3 bases from J; junction bases left unmatched: 3. Germline loops: CDR1 DFQATT, CDR2 SNEGSKA (reference sequence). CDR3 in DNA: TGCAGTGCTTACAGGGGTCACTATGGCTACACCTTC. Translating it yields CSAYRGHYGYTF.

The chain carries TRBV6-2 or TRBV6-3 and TRBJ1-2; D ambiguous. The CDR3 is made up of 13 amino acids. Germline V gene sequence: CDR1 MNHEY, CDR2 SVGEGT. V was shortened by 11 bases and J by 10 bases, with 23 bases between the two germline ends. The CDR3 loop reads CAVEVDYTRVYTF. The CDR3 DNA sequence: TGTGCCGTCGAAGTGGACTACACCAGAGTCTACACCTTC.

This clonotype was recorded at least ten times. The gene calls are TRBV4-3 and TRBJ2-3, with 7 bases that match TRBD1. The CDR3 runs to 14 residues. The V and J ends lost 4 bases and 7 bases, in that order; junction bases with no gene match: 8. Germline CDR1 and CDR2: LGHNA and YSLEER. In DNA form, the CDR3 reads TGCGCCAGCAGCCGAGTTGACAGGGTAAATACGCAGTATTTT. Its protein product is CASSRVDRVNTQYF.

This clonotype has a count of ten or more. V and J are TRBV7-2 and TRBJ1-5, with D possibly matching TRBD1 (5 bases). Trimming removed 1 base at V and 6 bases at J, with 16 bases between. The length of the CDR3 is 16 residues. From germline, CDR1 is SGHTA and CDR2 FQGNSA. The CDR3 DNA reads as TGTGCCAGCAGCTTAGTAGGGGCAGAGCCAAGTCAGCCCCAGCATTTT. Translating it yields CASSLVGAEPSQPQHF.

This clonotype was seen repeatedly, ten times or more. This chain links TRBV20-1 with TRBJ1-6; 7 nucleotides line up with TRBD1. The CDR3 length is 12 residues. The V gene's germline CDR1 is DFQATT and CDR2 SNEGSKA (reference sequence). The V gene end was trimmed by 5 bases and the J gene end by 7 bases; junction bases not matched to a gene: 2. The DNA for the CDR3 is TGCAGTGCTGCGACAGGGAATTCACCCCTCCACTTT. This sequence encodes CSAATGNSPLHF.

This clonotype was detected ten times or more. The limits of the CDR3 on the DNA are not certain, so only TCRdb's listed CDR3 is given. The rearrangement links TRBV12-3 or TRBV12-4 to TRBJ2-1; the DNA was not compared with TRBD1, the D call given in the table. The CDR3 is 14 amino acids long, termini counted. CDR3 residues: CASILDRANNEQFF.

This clonotype occurred many times. This chain uses TRBV6-5 with TRBJ2-2; D is unclear. Trimming pared 3 bases from V and 4 bases from J, leaving 6 bases between. Germline loops: CDR1 MNHEY, CDR2 SVGAGI. The CDR3 loop spans 13 amino acids. CDR3 region: CASSYMGTGELFF. In nucleotides, the CDR3 is TGTGCCAGCAGTTATATGGGCACCGGGGAGCTGTTTTTT.

This clonotype came up many times. The chain carries TRBV27 and TRBJ1-6, with D unclear. The CDR3 runs 14 residues. Germline V lookup: CDR1 MNHEY, CDR2 SMNVEV (reference sequence). Trimming removed 5 bases from V and 8 bases from J, with 13 bases in between. Here the CDR3 reads CASSRAGMDSPLHF. CDR3 DNA: TGTGCCAGCAGTCGAGCAGGAATGGATTCACCCCTCCACTTT.

This clonotype was recorded at least ten times. V gene TRBV10-3 combines with J gene TRBJ1-2, with TRBD1 as a possible D gene (6 bases). Trimming took off 7 bases at V and 5 bases at J, with 11 bases between the two ends. Germline CDR1 and CDR2: ENHRY and SYGVKD. This CDR3 is 12 amino acids long. CDR3 nucleotides: TGTGCCATCACCAAGACAGGATATGGCTACACCTTC. Protein sequence: CAITKTGYGYTF.

This clonotype occurred many times. The chain employs TRBV6-1 and TRBJ2-1; D is undetermined. The CDR3 is made up of 16 amino acids. Trimming took off 5 bases at V and 0 bases at J, with 14 bases between the two ends. Germline V CDR1 and CDR2: MNHNS, SASEGT. The CDR3 here is CASSPGSVGSYNEQFF. CDR3 DNA: TGTGCCAGCAGTCCCGGGTCAGTGGGCTCCTACAATGAGCAGTTCTTC.

This clonotype has a count of ten or more. J is TRBJ1-2 and V is TRBV4-3; no definite D call. Germline-derived CDR1 and CDR2 are LGHNA and YSLEER. This CDR3 comprises 15 residues. The V and J ends lost 0 bases and 6 bases respectively, with 14 bases between them. CDR3 sequence reads: CASSQDSQSWDGYTF. CDR3 sequence (DNA): TGCGCCAGCAGCCAAGATTCCCAGTCCTGGGATGGCTACACCTTC.

A few counts support this clonotype. The rearrangement links TRBV7-9 to TRBJ1-2, with D unclear. Trimming took 5 bases from V and 3 from J, leaving 16 bases between them. The CDR3 contains 15 residues. The germline V gene encodes CDR1 SEHNR and CDR2 FQNEAQ (reference sequence). CDR3 nucleotides: TGTGCCAGCAGCCCCGGTGCCCCGAGAGACTATGGCTACACCTTC. It translates to CASSPGAPRDYGYTF.

This sequence joins TRBV18 and TRBJ1-1; D unclear. The CDR3 contains 14 residues. The ends were cut back, 4 bases at V and 4 bases at J, with 13 bases in the middle. Germline values: CDR1 KGHSH, CDR2 LQKENI. The CDR3 DNA sequence: TGTGCCAGCTCACGAGAATCTACGGGCACTGAAGCTTTCTTT. The encoded protein is CASSRESTGTEAFF. Variable domain in full (rest from reference TRBV18 and TRBJ1-1): NAGVMQNPRHLVRRRGQEARLRCSPMKGHSHVYWYRQLPEEGLKFMVYLQKENIIDESGMPKERFSAEFPKEGPSILRIQQVVRGDSAAYFCASSRESTGTEAFFGQGTRLTVV.

This clonotype showed up many times. The chain uses TRBV29-1 and TRBJ2-5; D uncertain. This CDR3 has 13 residues. The germline CDR1 and CDR2 sequences are SQVTM and ANQGSEA. V lost 6 bases to trimming and J lost 3 bases, with 14 bases between them. CDR3 residues: CSVKGHAEETQYF. Here the CDR3 DNA reads TGCAGCGTAAAGGGTCACGCGGAAGAGACCCAGTACTTC.

This clonotype occurred many times. The V and J genes are TRBV14 and TRBJ2-3; TRBD2 agrees at 8 bases. The CDR3 is 17 residues long. V shed 3 bases, J shed 3 bases, and the junction held 11 bases outside the gene matches. CDR1 is SGHDN and CDR2 is FVKESK in the germline V gene. The CDR3 is CASSHRRGGVATDTQYF. The CDR3 coding sequence is TGTGCCAGCAGCCATCGCCGGGGGGGGGTGGCGACAGATACGCAGTATTTT.

There are many counts of this clonotype. DNA for the CDR3: TGTGCCAGCAGCTGGGGGGTTGGCCCGGATAATGGCTACACCTTC. Translated: CASSWGVGPDNGYTF. The chain employs TRBV5-8 and TRBJ1-2; a weak D match, TRBD1 (5 bases). The CDR3 runs to 15 residues. V was cut by 3 bases and J by 6 bases, with 18 bases left in between. Germline loops: CDR1 SGHTS, CDR2 YDEGEE.

This clonotype was seen repeatedly, ten times or more. This sequence joins TRBV20-1 and TRBJ1-1; perhaps TRBD1 as D (6 bases). Germline loops: CDR1 DFQATT, CDR2 SNEGSKA (reference sequence). The CDR3 length is 15 residues. Trimming shortened V by 1 base and J by 0 bases, and 12 bases separated the two germline ends. CDR3 in amino acids: CSARGRGKVNTEAFF. The CDR3 DNA is TGCAGTGCTAGAGGCAGGGGAAAGGTGAACACTGAAGCTTTCTTT.

This clonotype was picked up a small number of times. This CDR3 is CASSQVSRSYTF. As DNA, the CDR3 is TGTGCCAGCAGCCAAGTAAGCCGGAGCTACACCTTC. The chain uses TRBV3-1 and TRBJ1-2, with D unclear. Germline V gene lookup returns CDR1 LGHDT and CDR2 YNNKEL (reference sequence). V was shortened by 1 base and J by 9 bases, with 9 bases between the two germline ends. CDR3 length equals 12 residues.